These T cell receptor beta chains were read from a single sample in a study of blood T cell repertoires in COVID-19. Clones were sequenced by immunoSEQ multiplex PCR, and TCRdb holds only the in-frame ones, with some missing. The sample lists 160,000 or so clones, around 85% occurring once. The sequenced sample consisted of peripheral blood. The source is a woman in her 70s with acute or convalescent COVID-19. CDR3s include the opening cysteine and the closing phenylalanine or tryptophan. A D gene is named only where the DNA matches it firmly. For some rows the clone size is stated as once, few or many, or as a class when expanded; others skip it.

v_call,clone_size,d_call,j_call,cdr3_aa,cdr3_nt
TRBV19,NA,NA,TRBJ2-5,CASKGPGKAQETQYF,TGTGCCAGTAAGGGTCCAGGGAAGGCCCAGGAGACCCAGTACTTC
TRBV12-3/TRBV12-4,NA,NA,TRBJ1-3,CAPRQSSGNTIYF,TGTGCCCCCCGACAAAGCTCTGGAAACACCATATATTTT
TRBV5-1,NA,TRBD1,TRBJ1-6,CASSTQRGPNSPLHF,TGCGCCAGCAGCACCCAAAGGGGGCCTAATTCACCCCTCCACTTT
TRBV30,NA,NA,TRBJ2-3,CAWSTKASTFTDTQYF,TGTGCCTGGAGTACTAAAGCTAGCACCTTCACAGATACGCAGTATTTT
TRBV3-1/TRBV3-2,once,NA,TRBJ2-3,CASSYKTGSSTDTQYF,TGTGCCAGCAGCTATAAGACGGGTTCTAGCACAGATACGCAGTATTTT
TRBV6-5,few,NA,TRBJ1-4,CASSYGGATNEKLFF,TGTGCCAGCAGTTACGGGGGCGCAACTAATGAAAAACTGTTTTTT
TRBV5-1,NA,TRBD1,TRBJ2-4,CASSLGGTGLAKNIQYF,TGCGCCAGCAGCTTGGGAGGGACAGGCCTAGCCAAAAACATTCAGTACTTC
TRBV2,NA,TRBD1,TRBJ1-1,CASYRDREFMNTEAFF,TGTGCCAGCTACCGGGACAGGGAATTCATGAACACTGAAGCTTTCTTT
TRBV19,NA,NA,TRBJ1-4,CASSKWRDNEKLFF,TGTGCCAGTAGTAAGTGGAGGGATAATGAAAAACTGTTTTTT
TRBV7-9,few,TRBD1,TRBJ1-6,CASSSGDRVSSPLHF,TGTGCCAGCAGCTCGGGGGACAGGGTGAGTTCACCCCTCCACTTT
TRBV28,NA,NA,TRBJ1-2,CASSHPRGGYGYTF,TGTGCCAGCAGCCACCCCCGGGGAGGGTATGGCTACACCTTC
TRBV4-1,NA,TRBD1,TRBJ2-2,CASSQGLGQGAGELFF,TGCGCCAGCAGCCAGGGCCTTGGACAGGGCGCCGGGGAGCTGTTTTTT
TRBV27,NA,NA,TRBJ2-4,CASSPTPQGLSKNIQYF,TGTGCCAGCAGTCCAACCCCTCAGGGTCTATCCAAAAACATTCAGTACTTC
TRBV7-9,NA,TRBD1,TRBJ1-2,CASSSGQGFTF,TGTGCCAGCAGCTCGGGACAGGGCTTCACCTTC
TRBV5-6,NA,TRBD1,TRBJ1-2,CASSFGRGQSGYTF,TGTGCCAGCAGCTTCGGCAGGGGGCAAAGTGGCTACACCTTC
TRBV30,NA,TRBD1,TRBJ1-5,CAWSQGWNNQPQHF,TGTGCCTGGTCACAGGGGTGGAACAATCAGCCCCAGCATTTT
TRBV4-3,many,TRBD1,TRBJ2-1,CASSQGQGFNEQFF,TGCGCCAGCAGCCAAGGACAGGGATTCAATGAGCAGTTCTTC
TRBV27,few,NA,TRBJ1-1,CASSSLQLMNTEAFF,TGTGCCAGCAGTTCGCTACAGCTCATGAACACTGAAGCTTTCTTT
TRBV19,NA,TRBD1,TRBJ2-7,CASRGDRGRYEQYF,TGTGCCAGTAGAGGGGACAGGGGGCGATACGAGCAGTACTTC
TRBV7-9,NA,TRBD1,TRBJ1-2,CASSLDWGQGAGGYTF,TGTGCCAGCAGCTTAGATTGGGGACAGGGGGCTGGCGGCTACACCTTC
TRBV14,few,NA,TRBJ1-1,CASRMEGKGTEAFF,TGTGCCAGCAGGATGGAGGGTAAGGGGACTGAAGCTTTCTTT
TRBV9,NA,NA,TRBJ1-2,CASSVDARNYGYTF,TGTGCCAGCAGCGTAGATGCCAGAAACTATGGCTACACCTTC